This section outlines one T cell receptor beta chain sequence together with its context. Using immunoSEQ multiplex PCR, the repertoire was profiled, and TCRdb retains in-frame clones only, with some absent. The table has around 66,000 clones, 85% to 90% seen once; the top ten hold 10% to 13%. Patients were ineligible given autoimmune disease history or systemic immunosuppression. This record belongs to a study of OX40 agonist ivuxolimab in advanced cancers. The overall study: Patients were roughly 83% male with ages about 20 to 79, mean roughly 64.

V was cut by 6 bases and J by 5 bases, with 14 bases left in between. The CDR3 has 13 amino acids. The germline CDR1 and CDR2 sequences are SEHNR and FQNEAQ (reference sequence). The TCR sequence derives from an adult with an advanced solid tumor such as melanoma, head and neck, liver or kidney cancer. Sample: CD4+ or CD8+ T cells sorted from blood, taken in a trial of the OX40 agonist ivuxolimab. The V call is TRBV7-9, the J call TRBJ2-7, with D perhaps TRBD2 (5 bases). The CDR3 protein is CASSLGSAHEQYF. The CDR3 DNA reads TGTGCCAGCAGTTTGGGGAGTGCCCACGAGCAGTACTTC.